Listed here are 12 T cell receptor beta chains from one sample, sequenced in a study of blood T cell repertoires in COVID-19. Some clones are missing from TCRdb's copy, which holds only in-frame ones; the method was immunoSEQ multiplex PCR. The sample carries 99,000 or so clones, about 89% recorded once. Input material: peripheral blood. Source of these receptors: a man aged 45-65 years with acute or convalescent COVID-19.

The chain has TRBV19 and TRBJ2-2; 9 nucleotides match TRBD2. Germline V gene sequence: CDR1 LNHDA, CDR2 SQIVND (reference sequence). CDR3 size: 17 residues. V shed 4 bases, J shed 4 bases, and the junction held 10 bases outside the gene matches. CDR3 amino acids: CASSTFEGLAFTGELFF. CDR3 DNA: TGTGCCAGTAGTACCTTTGAGGGACTAGCATTCACCGGGGAGCTGTTTTTT.

The chain has TRBV5-1 and TRBJ1-4; unclear D gene. Germline CDR1 and CDR2: SGHRS and YFSETQ. The CDR3 has 14 residues. The germline V and J ends were trimmed by 0 bases and 8 bases, with 11 bases remaining between them. The CDR3 region has the DNA TGCGCCAGCAGCTTGGCCGGGGTCTCCGAAAAACTGTTTTTT. It specifies CASSLAGVSEKLFF.

This rearrangement joins TRBV19 to TRBJ1-1; D gene uncertain. CDR1 is LNHDA and CDR2 is SQIVND in the germline V gene (reference sequence). This CDR3 comprises 16 residues. V lost 8 bases and J 3 bases, leaving 22 bases between the germline ends. The CDR3 bases are TGTGCCAGTCGTTCCTCTTTCACCAGGATCTACACTGAAGCTTTCTTT. It is translated as CASRSSFTRIYTEAFF.

The chain couples TRBV24-1 to TRBJ1-5; D not certain. The germline CDR1 and CDR2 sequences are KGHDR and SFDVKD. V lost 4 bases and J lost 0, with 12 bases in between. The CDR3 loop spans 16 amino acids. The CDR3 protein is CATSDRGLNSNQPQHF. CDR3 coding DNA: TGTGCCACCAGTGACCGAGGACTGAATAGCAATCAGCCCCAGCATTTT.

The J gene is TRBJ1-2, the V gene TRBV15, with 8 bases aligning to TRBD1. V lost 2 bases to trimming and J lost 7 bases; unmatched junction nucleotides: 3. The germline V gene encodes CDR1 LNHNV and CDR2 YYDKDF (reference sequence). The CDR3 extends over 13 amino acids. CDR3 residues: CATSRTDRVGYTF. In DNA form, the CDR3 reads TGTGCCACCAGCAGAACGGACAGGGTTGGCTACACCTTC.

V usage is TRBV19 and J usage is TRBJ2-3; TRBD2 aligns across 9 bases. CDR1 and CDR2 (germline): LNHDA, SQIVND (reference sequence). CDR3 length: 16 amino acids. V shed 4 bases, J shed 3 bases, and the junction held 8 bases outside the gene matches. In DNA, the CDR3 is TGTGCCAGTAGTACTGGGGAGGGACTAGCAACAGATACGCAGTATTTT. This gives the protein CASSTGEGLATDTQYF.

This clone showed up just once. This chain connects TRBV7-9 to TRBJ2-1; 12 bases map to TRBD2. CDR3 length: 16 residues. Germline V gene sequence: CDR1 SEHNR, CDR2 FQNEAQ (reference sequence). V lost 1 base to trimming and J lost 10 bases; unmatched junction nucleotides: 8. The CDR3 nucleotides read TGTGCCAGCAGCTTAGAGTTGCTAGCGGGAGGGAGCGAGCAGTTCTTC. Translated, it gives CASSLELLAGGSEQFF.

The V gene is TRBV7-2, the J gene TRBJ2-2; 7 bases map to TRBD2. This CDR3 is built from 15 residues. Germline loops: CDR1 SGHTA, CDR2 FQGNSA. V shed 2 bases and J 7 bases; nucleotides not matched to a gene: 7. CDR3 in DNA: TGTGCCAGCAGCTTACTCGGGAAGCGGGGCGGGGAGCTGTTTTTT. Translated: CASSLLGKRGGELFF.

This rearrangement joins TRBV7-2 to TRBJ2-2; the D gene is possibly TRBD2 (6 bases). Germline V CDR1 and CDR2: SGHTA, FQGNSA. Trimming took off 0 bases at V and 4 bases at J, with 9 bases between the two ends. This CDR3 region has 15 residues. This CDR3 is CASSLAGLSTGELFF. For the CDR3, the DNA is TGTGCCAGCAGCTTAGCGGGACTTAGCACCGGGGAGCTGTTTTTT.

The chain carries TRBV5-1 and TRBJ2-1, with 11 bases lining up with TRBD1. The CDR3 runs 17 residues. With 4 bases clipped from V and 0 bases from J, the junction kept 6 bases outside the gene matches. Germline loops: CDR1 SGHRS, CDR2 YFSETQ. The CDR3 coding sequence is TGCGCCAGCAGCACACGGGACAGGGGGAACTCCTACAATGAGCAGTTCTTC. This translates into CASSTRDRGNSYNEQFF.

The chain combines TRBV27 with TRBJ2-2; 8 nucleotides match TRBD2. The CDR3 runs 17 residues. V shed 6 bases and J 5 bases; nucleotides not matched to a gene: 14. Germline V CDR1 and CDR2: MNHEY, SMNVEV (reference sequence). CDR3 protein: CASSSISGIGRTGELFF. The CDR3, as DNA: TGTGCCAGCAGCTCTATTAGCGGGATAGGACGGACCGGGGAGCTGTTTTTT.

This sequence joins TRBV7-8 and TRBJ2-2, with D unresolved. V lost 4 bases and J 4 bases, leaving 10 bases between the germline ends. Per germline, CDR1 SGHVS and CDR2 FQNEAQ. The CDR3 runs 14 residues. The CDR3 here is CASSSDRSTGELFF. The DNA for the CDR3 is TGTGCCAGCAGCTCCGATAGGAGCACCGGGGAGCTGTTTTTT.